This T cell receptor beta chain was sequenced in a study of identical twins. This CDR3 has 11 residues. V gave up 5 bases and J gave up 9 bases, with 8 bases separating them. Germline assignment: CDR1 LNHDA and CDR2 SQIVND (reference sequence). Notes on the study in general: Insertions were fewer in abundant cord blood beta clonotypes, whereas memory repertoires showed none of this pattern. Among monozygotic twins, out-of-frame TCR alpha sharing exceeded what models predicted. Zero-insertion analyses were open to partial confounding by invariant MAIT and iNKT cells.

Comments on this clonotype: Its antigen is undetermined.

It was template switching that added a universal primer site, and there were unique molecular identifiers on the cDNA. TCRdb independently ran MiXCR on the 5' RACE reads; one entry per CDR3 protein. There are about 220,000 distinct CDR3 sequences in the sample; approximately 6.8% occur only once, and more than 5% lies in the top ten. This same sample was also part of a study on yellow fever vaccine responses in identical twins.

The V gene is TRBV19, the J gene TRBJ2-1; D is undetermined. The receptor was isolated from a woman aged 18-29 years in good health. The sample was CD8+ T cells sorted from blood. The CDR3 region is CASSQEAEQFF. CDR3 DNA: TGTGCCAGTAGTCAGGAAGCTGAGCAGTTCTTC. Combining the CDR3 with reference TRBV19 and TRBJ2-1 gives the whole variable domain DGGITQSPKYLFRKEGQNVTLSCEQNLNHDAMYWYRQDPGQGLRLIYYSQIVNDFQKGDIAEGYSVSREKKESFPLTVTSAQKNPTAFYLCASSQEAEQFFGPGTRLTVL.